This T cell receptor beta chain was profiled in a study of blood T cell repertoires in COVID-19. The overall study: Sources were T cells, B-cell-depleted T cells, or PBMCs; the material itself was cDNA or gDNA.

The germline CDR1 and CDR2 sequences are SGHVS and FQNEAQ. The CDR3 is made up of 15 amino acids. V was cut by 0 bases and J by 2 bases, with 8 bases left in between. Original handling: Estimates of nucleated cell counts were drawn from the amplification of reference gene primers. The method was immunoSEQ multiplex PCR; TCRdb's version includes in-frame clones alone and lacks a portion of them. That table supplies the V and J calls and clone size; D and trimming were determined from the DNA. This repertoire shows about 29,000 clones, about 88% found once; its top ten account for approximately 9.9%. The TCR originated in a human donor in a cohort sampled during active COVID-19. The V and J genes are TRBV7-8 and TRBJ1-3; unclear D gene. The specimen was peripheral blood. This chain's CDR3 is CASSLATGTGNTIYF. Written as DNA, the CDR3 is TGTGCCAGCAGCTTAGCAACGGGGACTGGAAACACCATATATTTT.